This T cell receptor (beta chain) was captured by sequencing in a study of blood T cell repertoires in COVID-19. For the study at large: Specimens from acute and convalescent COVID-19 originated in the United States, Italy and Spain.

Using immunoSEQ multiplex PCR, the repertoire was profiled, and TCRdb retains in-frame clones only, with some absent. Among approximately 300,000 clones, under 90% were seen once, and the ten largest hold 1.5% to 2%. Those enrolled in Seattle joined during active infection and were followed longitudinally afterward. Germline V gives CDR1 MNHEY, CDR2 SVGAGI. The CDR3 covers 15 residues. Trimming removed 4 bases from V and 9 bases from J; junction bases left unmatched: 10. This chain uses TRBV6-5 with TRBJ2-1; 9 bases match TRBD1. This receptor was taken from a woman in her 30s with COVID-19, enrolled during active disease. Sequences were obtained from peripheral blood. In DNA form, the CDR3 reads TGTGCCAGCAGTTCAACCGGGACAGGGTTTGCTGAGCAGTTCTTC. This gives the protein CASSSTGTGFAEQFF.